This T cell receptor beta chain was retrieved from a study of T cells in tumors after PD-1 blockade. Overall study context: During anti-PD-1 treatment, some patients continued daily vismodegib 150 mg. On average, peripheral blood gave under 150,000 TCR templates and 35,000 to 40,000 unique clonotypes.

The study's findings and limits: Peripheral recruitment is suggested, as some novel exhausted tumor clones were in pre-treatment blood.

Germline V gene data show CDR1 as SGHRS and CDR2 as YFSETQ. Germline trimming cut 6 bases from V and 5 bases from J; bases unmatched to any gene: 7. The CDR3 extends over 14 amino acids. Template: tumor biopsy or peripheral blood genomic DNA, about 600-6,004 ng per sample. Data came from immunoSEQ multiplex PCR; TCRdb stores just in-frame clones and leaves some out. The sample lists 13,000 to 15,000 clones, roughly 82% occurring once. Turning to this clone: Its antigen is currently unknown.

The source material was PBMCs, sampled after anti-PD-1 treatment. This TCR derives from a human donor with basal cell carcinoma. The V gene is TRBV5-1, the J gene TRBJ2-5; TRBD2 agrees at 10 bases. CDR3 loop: CASTLAGAEETQYF. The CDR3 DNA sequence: TGCGCCAGCACTCTAGCGGGAGCAGAGGAGACCCAGTACTTC.